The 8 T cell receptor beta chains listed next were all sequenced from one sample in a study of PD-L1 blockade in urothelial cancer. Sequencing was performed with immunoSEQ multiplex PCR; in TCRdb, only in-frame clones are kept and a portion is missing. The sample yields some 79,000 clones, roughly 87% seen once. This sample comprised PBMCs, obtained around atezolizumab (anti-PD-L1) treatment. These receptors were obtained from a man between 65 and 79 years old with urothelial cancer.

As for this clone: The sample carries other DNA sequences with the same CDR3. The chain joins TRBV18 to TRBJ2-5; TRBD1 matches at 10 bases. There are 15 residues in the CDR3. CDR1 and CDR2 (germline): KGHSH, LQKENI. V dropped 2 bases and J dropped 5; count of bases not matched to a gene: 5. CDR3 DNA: TGTGCCAGCTCACCAAGACAGGGGGCTGGGGAGACCCAGTACTTC. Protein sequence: CASSPRQGAGETQYF.

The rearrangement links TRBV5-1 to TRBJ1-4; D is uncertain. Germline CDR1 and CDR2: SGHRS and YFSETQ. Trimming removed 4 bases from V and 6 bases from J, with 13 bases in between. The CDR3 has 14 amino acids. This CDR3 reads CASSQGSRHEKLFF. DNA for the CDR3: TGCGCCAGCAGCCAAGGGAGTAGGCATGAAAAACTGTTTTTT.

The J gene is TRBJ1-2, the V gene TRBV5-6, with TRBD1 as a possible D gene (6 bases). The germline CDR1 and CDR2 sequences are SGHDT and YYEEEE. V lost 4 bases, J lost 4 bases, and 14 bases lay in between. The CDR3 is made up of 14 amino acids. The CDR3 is CASSTNRAIYGYTF. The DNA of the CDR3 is TGTGCCAGCAGCACTAACAGGGCGATCTATGGCTACACCTTC.

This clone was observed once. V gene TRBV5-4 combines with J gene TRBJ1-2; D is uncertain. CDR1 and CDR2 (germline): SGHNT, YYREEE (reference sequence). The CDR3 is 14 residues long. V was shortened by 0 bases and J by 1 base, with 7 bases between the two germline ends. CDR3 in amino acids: CASSLDPGNYGYTF. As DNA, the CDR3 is TGTGCCAGCAGCTTGGATCCCGGTAACTATGGCTACACCTTC.

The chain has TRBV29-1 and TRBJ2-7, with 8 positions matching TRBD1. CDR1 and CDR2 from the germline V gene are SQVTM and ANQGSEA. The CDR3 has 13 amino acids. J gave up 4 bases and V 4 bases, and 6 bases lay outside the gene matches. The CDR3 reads CSVGGQANYEQYF. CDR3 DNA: TGCAGCGTTGGGGGACAGGCGAATTACGAGCAGTACTTC.

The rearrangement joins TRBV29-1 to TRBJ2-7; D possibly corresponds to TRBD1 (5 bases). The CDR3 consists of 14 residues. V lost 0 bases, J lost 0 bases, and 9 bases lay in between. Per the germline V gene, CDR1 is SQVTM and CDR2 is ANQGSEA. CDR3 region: CSVEDGDSSYEQYF. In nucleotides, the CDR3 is TGCAGCGTTGAAGACGGAGACAGCTCCTACGAGCAGTACTTC.

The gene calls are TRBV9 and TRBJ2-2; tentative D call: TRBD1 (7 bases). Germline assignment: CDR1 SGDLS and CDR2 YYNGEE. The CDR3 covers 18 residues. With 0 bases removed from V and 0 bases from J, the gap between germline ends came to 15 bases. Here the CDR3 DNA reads TGTGCCAGCAGCGTAGGGATACAGGGGAGGCCGAACACCGGGGAGCTGTTTTTT. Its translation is CASSVGIQGRPNTGELFF. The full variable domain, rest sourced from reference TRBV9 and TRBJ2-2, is DSGVTQTPKHLITATGQRVTLRCSPRSGDLSVYWYQQSLDQGLQFLIQYYNGEERAKGNILERFSAQQFPDLHSELNLSSLELGDSALYFCASSVGIQGRPNTGELFFGEGSRLTVL.

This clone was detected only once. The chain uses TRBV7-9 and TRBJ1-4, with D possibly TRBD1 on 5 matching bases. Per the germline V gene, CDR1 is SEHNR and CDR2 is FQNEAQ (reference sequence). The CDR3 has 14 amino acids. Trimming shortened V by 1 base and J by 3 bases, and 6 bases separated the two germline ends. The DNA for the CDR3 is TGTGCCAGCAGCTTAGGACAGTCTAATGAAAAACTGTTTTTT. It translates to CASSLGQSNEKLFF. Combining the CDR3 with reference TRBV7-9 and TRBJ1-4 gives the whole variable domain DTGVSQNPRHKITKRGQNVTFRCDPISEHNRLYWYRQTLGQGPEFLTYFQNEAQLEKSRLLSDRFSAERPKGSFSTLEIQRTEQGDSAMYLCASSLGQSNEKLFFGSGTQLSVL.